The 18 T cell receptor beta chains presented below share a single source sample, sequenced in a study of T cell responses to AZD1222 COVID-19 vaccine. Generated by immunoSEQ multiplex PCR, the TCRdb table keeps only in-frame clones and is missing some. This table has under 95,000 clones, 65% to 90% appearing once. The sequencing used peripheral blood, collected on day 0 of AZD1222 vaccination. Receptor source: an adult in good health.

The genes are TRBV7-9 and TRBJ1-2; weak D call: TRBD1 (6 bases). There are 15 residues in the CDR3. V was pared by 1 base and J by 8 bases, with 17 bases between. The germline gives CDR1 SEHNR, CDR2 FQNEAQ (reference sequence). The CDR3 here is CASSLGGATLGGYTF. CDR3 DNA: TGTGCCAGCAGCTTAGGGGGGGCAACTCTGGGCGGCTACACCTTC.

The rearrangement uses TRBV3-1 (or the pseudogene TRBV3-2) and TRBJ1-2; D perhaps matches TRBD1 (5 bases). CDR1 is LGHDT and CDR2 is YNNKEL in the germline V gene (reference sequence). V was trimmed by 1 base and J by 4 bases, leaving 10 bases between them. The CDR3 is made up of 14 amino acids. The CDR3 coding sequence is TGTGCCAGCAGCCAAGGACAGAAATTCTATGGCTACACCTTC. Its protein product is CASSQGQKFYGYTF.

In its sample, this clone was seen a few times. V is TRBV2 and J is TRBJ2-1; 8 bases match TRBD2. The CDR3 contains 16 residues. CDR1 and CDR2 from the germline V gene are SNHLY and FYNNEI. V lost 0 bases, J lost 5 bases, and 6 bases stayed unmatched. The CDR3 sequence: CASSEALLLADNEQFF. For the CDR3, the DNA is TGTGCCAGCAGTGAAGCGCTTCTACTAGCGGACAATGAGCAGTTCTTC.

V gene TRBV28 combines with J gene TRBJ1-2; D uncertain. Per the germline V gene, CDR1 is MDHEN and CDR2 is SYDVKM. There are 13 residues in the CDR3. V gave up 5 bases and J gave up 4 bases, with 11 bases separating them. In nucleotides, the CDR3 is TGTGCCAGCAGTCCTCCCGACCGCTATGGCTACACCTTC. Its translation is CASSPPDRYGYTF.

J is TRBJ2-1 and V is TRBV27, with 13 bases fitting TRBD2. Per the germline V gene, CDR1 is MNHEY and CDR2 is SMNVEV (reference sequence). This CDR3 has 18 residues. V lost 3 bases and J lost 4; bases outside the gene matches: 9. The CDR3 DNA is TGTGCCAGCAGTTTTGATACTAGCGGGAGGGCCGGGTACAATGAGCAGTTCTTC. It encodes CASSFDTSGRAGYNEQFF.

V and J are TRBV5-4 and TRBJ2-7; D gene ambiguous. The CDR3 contains 14 residues. Trimming removed 4 bases at V and 0 bases at J, with 11 bases between. Per germline, CDR1 SGHNT and CDR2 YYREEE (reference sequence). The CDR3 DNA follows: TGTGCCAGCAGCCCCTCAGTTGTCTCCTACGAGCAGTACTTC. This gives the protein CASSPSVVSYEQYF.

The table lists this clone with a few counts. The chain uses TRBV28 and TRBJ1-1; D gene ambiguous. The germline V gene has CDR1 MDHEN and CDR2 SYDVKM. The V and J ends lost 7 bases and 5 bases respectively, with 14 bases between them. The CDR3 has 13 amino acids. CDR3 residues: CASILPGYTEAFF. CDR3 coding DNA: TGTGCCAGCATTCTCCCGGGTTATACTGAAGCTTTCTTT. Full variable domain (outside the CDR3, taken from reference TRBV28 and TRBJ1-1): DVKVTQSSRYLVKRTGEKVFLECVQDMDHENMFWYRQDPGLGLRLIYFSYDVKMKEKGDIPEGYSVSREKKERFSLILESASTNQTSMYLCASILPGYTEAFFGQGTRLTVV.

This clone is a singleton in its sample. The V and J genes are TRBV19 and TRBJ1-2, with D unclear. With 10 bases removed from V and 4 bases from J, the gap between germline ends came to 19 bases. Germline CDR1 is LNHDA and CDR2 is SQIVND (reference sequence). The length of the CDR3 is 14 residues. The CDR3 loop reads CATKEDQAPYGYTF. DNA for the CDR3: TGTGCCACCAAGGAGGATCAAGCCCCCTATGGCTACACCTTC.

The J gene is TRBJ1-2, the V gene TRBV5-1, with TRBD1 matching 7 bases. The J segment lost 8 bases and the V segment lost 7 bases, leaving 11 bases of the junction unmatched. Germline assignment: CDR1 SGHRS and CDR2 YFSETQ. This CDR3 is built from 13 residues. The DNA for the CDR3 is TGCGCCAGCTCCGATGGACAGGTGGGAGGCTACACCTTC. It specifies CASSDGQVGGYTF. The variable domain in full, with the rest retrieved from reference TRBV5-1 and TRBJ1-2, is KAGVTQTPRYLIKTRGQQVTLSCSPISGHRSVSWYQQTPGQGLQFLFEYFSETQRNKGNFPGRFSGRQFSNSRSEMNVSTLELGDSALYLCASSDGQVGGYTFGSGTRLTVV.

The chain carries TRBV28 and TRBJ1-6; TRBD1 matches at 9 bases. The CDR3 runs 15 residues. J lost 8 bases, V lost 4 bases, and 6 bases had no gene match. Germline CDR1 is MDHEN and CDR2 is SYDVKM. CDR3 amino acids: CASSYGQGPDSPLHF. Here the CDR3 DNA reads TGTGCCAGCAGTTACGGACAGGGGCCCGATTCACCCCTCCACTTT.

The chain carries TRBV28 and TRBJ1-1, with D perhaps TRBD1 (6 bases). The CDR3 length is 13 residues. The V gene's germline CDR1 is MDHEN and CDR2 SYDVKM. Between the trimmed V and J ends, which lost 10 bases and 2 bases, there was a span of 14 bases. The CDR3 nucleotides are TGTGCCACACAGGGACCCGTAAACACTGAAGCTTTCTTT. This gives the protein CATQGPVNTEAFF.

V is TRBV7-2 and J is TRBJ2-7; tentative D call: TRBD1 (6 bases). Germline loops: CDR1 SGHTA, CDR2 FQGNSA. This CDR3 has 14 residues. Trimming removed 1 base from V and 2 bases from J, with 9 bases in between. The CDR3 sequence is CASSLGAGAYEQYF. The CDR3 region has the DNA TGTGCCAGCAGCTTAGGGGCAGGGGCCTACGAGCAGTACTTC.

The chain couples TRBV6-5 to TRBJ1-5; TRBD1 matches 11 bases. Germline CDR1 reads MNHEY; CDR2 reads SVGAGI. This CDR3 region has 13 residues. The junction had 1 base not matched to a gene; V was cut back by 6 bases and J by 6 bases. The CDR3 DNA reads as TGTGCCAGCAGCGGGACAGGGGGTCAGCCCCAGCATTTT. Protein sequence: CASSGTGGQPQHF.

V gene TRBV5-4 combines with J gene TRBJ1-4; D perhaps matches TRBD1 (5 bases). This CDR3 contains 15 residues. Trimming stripped 3 bases from V and 8 bases from J, with 17 bases between. Germline CDR1 and CDR2: SGHNT and YYREEE (reference sequence). The CDR3 nucleotides read TGTGCCAGCAGCTCCTCGCTTACAGGCGGGGAAAAACTGTTTTTT. This sequence encodes CASSSSLTGGEKLFF.

The chain uses TRBV18 and TRBJ2-2; D is possibly TRBD2 (5 bases). CDR1 and CDR2 (germline): KGHSH, LQKENI. V shed 3 bases and J shed 3 bases, with 8 bases lying between them. This CDR3 spans 14 amino acids. In nucleotides, the CDR3 is TGTGCCAGCTCACCGAGGGTAGACACCGGGGAGCTGTTTTTT. Encoded protein: CASSPRVDTGELFF.

The chain has TRBV25-1 and TRBJ2-1, with 8 bases fitting TRBD2. The CDR3 has 14 residues. Unmatched junction bases numbered 15, after V lost 6 bases and J lost 14 bases. The germline CDR1 and CDR2 sequences are MGHDK and SYGVNS. The CDR3: CASRLSSGRSGEFF. The CDR3 DNA reads as TGTGCCAGCAGACTTTCTAGCGGGCGCTCCGGGGAGTTCTTC.

This chain uses TRBV29-1 with TRBJ2-1; TRBD1 matches at 9 bases. This CDR3 has 15 amino acids. V was pared by 0 bases and J by 7 bases, with 7 bases of the junction left unmatched. CDR1 and CDR2 from the germline V gene are SQVTM and ANQGSEA. CDR3 residues: CSVEDRDRVLNEQFF. The CDR3 DNA follows: TGCAGCGTTGAAGATAGGGACAGGGTTCTGAATGAGCAGTTCTTC.

This chain links TRBV28 with TRBJ1-5, with D possibly matching TRBD1 (5 bases). CDR1 MDHEN and CDR2 SYDVKM come from the germline V gene. This CDR3 contains 14 residues. V lost 5 bases and J lost 0, with 8 bases in between. CDR3 coding DNA: TGTGCCAGCAGTGGGGCGGATAGCAATCAGCCCCAGCATTTT. It translates to CASSGADSNQPQHF.